The entry that follows covers one TCR beta chain sequence. Its specificity is not known. Measured with immunoSEQ multiplex PCR; TCRdb has only the in-frame clones, and not every one. The table lists over 60,000 clones, about 74% of them singletons. Germline CDR1 is LGHDT and CDR2 is YNNKEL (reference sequence). The CDR3 is 14 amino acids. Unmatched junction bases numbered 5, after V lost 4 bases and J lost 8 bases. This specimen comes from a study of T cells in tumors after PD-1 blockade. About the research overall: Patients received pembrolizumab 200 mg every 3 weeks or cemiplimab 350 mg every 2 weeks. Daily vismodegib 150 mg continued in a subset of anti-PD-1-treated patients. On average, peripheral blood gave about 110,000 TCR templates and tens of thousands of unique clonotypes. Study-level points and caveats: Roughly 40% of tumor TCR clonotypes were also found in blood.

The receptor comes from a human donor with basal cell carcinoma. The sequences come from PBMCs, collected after anti-PD-1 treatment. The V gene is TRBV3-1 (or the pseudogene TRBV3-2), the J gene TRBJ1-2, with 12 nucleotides matching TRBD1. The CDR3 loop reads CASSPWDRGQGYTF. DNA of the CDR3: TGTGCCAGCAGCCCTTGGGACAGGGGGCAAGGCTACACCTTC.